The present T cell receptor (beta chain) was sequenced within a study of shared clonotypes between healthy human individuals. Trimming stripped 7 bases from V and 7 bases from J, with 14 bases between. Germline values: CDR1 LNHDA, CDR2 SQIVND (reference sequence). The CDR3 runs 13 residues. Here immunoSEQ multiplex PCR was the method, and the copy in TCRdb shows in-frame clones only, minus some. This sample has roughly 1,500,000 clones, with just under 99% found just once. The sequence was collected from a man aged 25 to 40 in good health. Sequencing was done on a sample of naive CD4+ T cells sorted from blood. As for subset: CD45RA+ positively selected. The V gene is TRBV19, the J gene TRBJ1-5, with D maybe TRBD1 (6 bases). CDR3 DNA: TGTGCCAGTACCACAGGGTCTAGACAGCCCCAGCATTTT. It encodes CASTTGSRQPQHF.